This TCR beta chain was recorded in a study of cytomegalovirus exposure and HLA in healthy donors. This PCR relied on a set of 60 Vbeta primers and 13 Jbeta primers. Only in-frame clones appear in the TCRdb table, and some are missing; sequencing was by immunoSEQ multiplex PCR. Found here are 50,000 or so clones, over 60% of them singletons; the top ten hold around 10%. The CDR3 extends over 13 amino acids. Germline V gene sequence: CDR1 SGHRS, CDR2 YFSETQ. Trimming stripped 4 bases from V and 8 bases from J, with 15 bases between. Sequenced input: PBMCs. This TCR was recovered from a woman aged 50 to 60 in good health and CMV-seronegative. V usage is TRBV5-1 and J usage is TRBJ1-2; perhaps TRBD1 as D (6 bases). The CDR3 reads CASSPPGQRGYTF. The DNA for the CDR3 is TGCGCCAGCAGCCCGCCGGGACAAAGGGGCTACACCTTC.